A selection of T cell receptor beta chains follows, all from one sample in a study of CD8+ T cells in alopecia areata. Only in-frame clones appear in the TCRdb table, and some are missing; sequencing was by immunoSEQ multiplex PCR. The sample holds about 180,000 clones, around 71% seen once. The input for sequencing was CD8+ T cells sorted from blood, taken at week 0. Every receptor here comes from a human donor with alopecia areata. CDR3s include the opening cysteine and the closing phenylalanine or tryptophan. The D gene is left open where the match is weak. The size field is filled for only some rows; it gives once, few, many or a size class.

J	V	size	D	CDR3	DNA
TRBJ1-2	TRBV30	few	-	CAWTETNYGYTF	TGTGCCTGGACAGAAACTAACTATGGCTACACCTTC
TRBJ1-4	TRBV25-1	-	-	CASSPLGGPMVFF	TGTGCCAGCAGTCCTCTGGGAGGTCCCATGGTGTTTTTT
TRBJ2-3	TRBV7-9	few	-	CASSSPVRGDAKADTQYF	TGTGCCAGCAGCTCGCCTGTACGGGGTGACGCAAAGGCAGATACGCAGTATTTT
TRBJ2-1	TRBV29-1	-	TRBD1	CSVWTGGFEQFF	TGCAGCGTTTGGACAGGGGGCTTTGAGCAGTTCTTC
TRBJ1-1	TRBV29-1	few	-	CSVERTSPNTEAFF	TGCAGCGTGGAAAGGACAAGCCCGAACACTGAAGCTTTCTTT
TRBJ1-2	TRBV6-1	-	TRBD1	CASSDGTVSGYTF	TGTGCCAGCAGTGATGGGACAGTATCTGGCTACACCTTC
TRBJ2-2	TRBV5-6	once	-	CASSLGTVGELFF	TGTGCCAGCAGCTTGGGGACGGTCGGGGAGCTGTTTTTT
TRBJ2-1	TRBV4-2	-	TRBD2	CASSQVGTSGGANEQFF	TGTGCCAGCAGCCAAGTTGGGACTAGCGGGGGGGCGAATGAGCAGTTCTTC
TRBJ1-2	TRBV4-1	-	-	CASSPSGGIYGYTF	TGCGCCAGCAGCCCCAGTGGGGGGATCTATGGCTACACCTTC
TRBJ2-5	TRBV30	-	TRBD2	CAWSGYASGERGMTQYF	TGTGCCTGGAGTGGCTATGCTAGCGGGGAGAGGGGGATGACCCAGTACTTC
TRBJ2-5	TRBV27	-	-	CASSSGPTEYF	TGTGCCAGCAGTTCAGGGCCCACGGAGTACTTC
TRBJ1-1	TRBV6-1	once	TRBD1	CASSPFPTGRTEAFF	TGTGCCAGCAGCCCTTTCCCGACAGGGCGGACTGAAGCTTTCTTT
TRBJ2-7	TRBV4-2	-	-	CASSQAYEQYF	TGTGCCAGCAGCCAGGCGTACGAGCAGTACTTC
TRBJ2-1	TRBV27	-	-	CASSLRAYNEQFF	TGTGCCAGCAGTTTGCGGGCTTACAATGAGCAGTTCTTC